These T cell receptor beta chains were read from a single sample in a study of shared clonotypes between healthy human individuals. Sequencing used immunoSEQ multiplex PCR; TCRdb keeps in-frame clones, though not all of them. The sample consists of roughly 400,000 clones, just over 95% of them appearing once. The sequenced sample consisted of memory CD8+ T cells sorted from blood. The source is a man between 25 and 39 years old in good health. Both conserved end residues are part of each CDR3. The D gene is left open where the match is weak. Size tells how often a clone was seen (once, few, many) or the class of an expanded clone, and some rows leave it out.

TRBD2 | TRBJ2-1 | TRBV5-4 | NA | TGTGCCAGCAGCCGGACTAGCGGGAGTGGTAGTGAGCAGTTCTTC | CASSRTSGSGSEQFF
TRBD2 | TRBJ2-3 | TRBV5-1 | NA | TGCGCCAGCAGCTTTTCGGGAGGGCCAGATACGCAGTATTTT | CASSFSGGPDTQYF
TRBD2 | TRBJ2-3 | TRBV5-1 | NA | TGCGCCAGCAGGGGAGGGCCCGGATCCCAAGATACGCAGTATTTT | CASRGGPGSQDTQYF
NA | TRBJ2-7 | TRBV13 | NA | TGTGCCAGCAGCTTACAGAAGTCCGAGCAGTACTTC | CASSLQKSEQYF
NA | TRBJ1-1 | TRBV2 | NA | TGTGCCAGATTACAGGGGAACACTGAAGCTTTCTTT | CARLQGNTEAFF
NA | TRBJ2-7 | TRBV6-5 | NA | TGTGCCAGCAGTTACGGGTCCACCTACGAGCAGTACTTC | CASSYGSTYEQYF
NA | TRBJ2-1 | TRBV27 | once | TGTGCCAGCAGTTCGAAATCCCGGGCTCACTCCTACAATGAGCAGTTCTTC | CASSSKSRAHSYNEQFF
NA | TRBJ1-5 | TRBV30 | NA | TGTGCCTGGTCACGGGGTAATGGCAATCAGCCCCAGCATTTT | CAWSRGNGNQPQHF
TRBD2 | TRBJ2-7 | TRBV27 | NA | TGTGCCAGCAGGACACCAATAGCGGGCCGCTACGAGCAGTACTTC | CASRTPIAGRYEQYF
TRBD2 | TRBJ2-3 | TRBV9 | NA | TGTGCCAGCAGCGTAGCAGCGGGAGACACAGATACGCAGTATTTT | CASSVAAGDTDTQYF
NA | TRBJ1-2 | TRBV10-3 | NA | TGTGCCATCAGTGAGGGGCGGAACTATGGCTACACCTTC | CAISEGRNYGYTF
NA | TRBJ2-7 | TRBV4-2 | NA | TGTGCCAGCAGCCAGATTAGGTTTCCCTCCTACGAGCAGTACTTC | CASSQIRFPSYEQYF
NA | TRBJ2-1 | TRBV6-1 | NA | TGTGCCAGCAGTGAACGATCAGACCCCCCCTACAATGAGCAGTTCTTC | CASSERSDPPYNEQFF
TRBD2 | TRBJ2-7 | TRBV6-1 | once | TGTGCCAGCGGCTACACTAGCGGGAGCCCCTACGAGCAGTACTTC | CASGYTSGSPYEQYF
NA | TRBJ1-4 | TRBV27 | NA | TGTGCCAGCGGTAGGGAAAAACTGTTTTTT | CASGREKLFF
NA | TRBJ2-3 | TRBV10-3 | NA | TGTGCCATCAGTGAGTCAGGACACCCGAAAACAGATACGCAGTATTTT | CAISESGHPKTDTQYF
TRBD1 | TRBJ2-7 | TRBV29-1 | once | TGCAGCGCCTTCGACAGGGCTGGGGAGCAGTACTTC | CSAFDRAGEQYF
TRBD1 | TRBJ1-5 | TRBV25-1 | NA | TGTGCCAGCAGACAGGGGAATCAGCCCCAGCATTTT | CASRQGNQPQHF
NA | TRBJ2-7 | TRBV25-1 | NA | TGTGCCAGCAACCTGATCTGCGGGACCCCTTGCGAGCAGTACTTC | CASNLICGTPCEQYF
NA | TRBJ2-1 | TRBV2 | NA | TGTGCCAGCAGTGAAGCGCCCGTAGCGCCGCAGTTCTTC | CASSEAPVAPQFF
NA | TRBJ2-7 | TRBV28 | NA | TGTGCCAGCAGTTTAGCTTACGAGCAGTACTTC | CASSLAYEQYF
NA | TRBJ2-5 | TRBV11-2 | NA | TGTGCCAGCAGCTCCGACCTAGCTTTGGAGACCCAGTACTTC | CASSSDLALETQYF
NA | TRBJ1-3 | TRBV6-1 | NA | TGTGCCAGCAGTGAACTCTCTGGAAACACCATATATTTT | CASSELSGNTIYF
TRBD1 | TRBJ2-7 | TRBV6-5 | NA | TGTGCCAGCAGCCGGACAGGGGAAAGCTCCTACGAGCAGTACTTC | CASSRTGESSYEQYF
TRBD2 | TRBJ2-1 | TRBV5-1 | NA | TGCGCCAGCGGGCCCCATGGGGGACTAAATGCGGAGCAGTTCTTC | CASGPHGGLNAEQFF
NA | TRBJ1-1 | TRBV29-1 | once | TGCAGCGTTGGAACAGGAATGGCTGAAGCTTTCTTT | CSVGTGMAEAFF